This entry describes one TCR beta chain. The target antigen is unknown. These data originate in a study of CXCR3-negative and CXCR3-positive naive CD8 T cells. General study findings and limits: Similarly elevated diversity marked both naive subsets, with memory CD8+ cells showing far lower diversity. Hydrophobicity was higher for TRB CDR3s found in CXCR3-positive naive cells than in CXCR3-negative naive cells.

This CDR3 is built from 15 residues. CDR1 and CDR2 (germline): SGHTA, FQGTGA. The CD45RO-CCR7+CD27+CD95- phenotype denoted naive CD8+ T cells. Libraries of TRB cDNA were made by 5' RACE and carried UMIs. TCRdb re-analyzed the 5' RACE reads; it lists each CDR3 protein once, without DNA. The sample totals about 62,000 distinct CDR3 sequences; its top ten clones hold about 4.4%. This rearrangement joins TRBV7-3 to TRBJ2-3; TCRdb outputs TRBD1, but without DNA this stays unchecked. This receptor was obtained from a human donor in good health. Some clones in this sample may be carry-over from other donors' samples. The sequencing input was naive CXCR3- CD8+ T cells from blood. Subset defined: CD45RO-CCR7+CD27+CD95- naive CD8+ T cells lacking CXCR3 (TNR3-). The CDR3 loop reads CASSLIDREIDTQYF.